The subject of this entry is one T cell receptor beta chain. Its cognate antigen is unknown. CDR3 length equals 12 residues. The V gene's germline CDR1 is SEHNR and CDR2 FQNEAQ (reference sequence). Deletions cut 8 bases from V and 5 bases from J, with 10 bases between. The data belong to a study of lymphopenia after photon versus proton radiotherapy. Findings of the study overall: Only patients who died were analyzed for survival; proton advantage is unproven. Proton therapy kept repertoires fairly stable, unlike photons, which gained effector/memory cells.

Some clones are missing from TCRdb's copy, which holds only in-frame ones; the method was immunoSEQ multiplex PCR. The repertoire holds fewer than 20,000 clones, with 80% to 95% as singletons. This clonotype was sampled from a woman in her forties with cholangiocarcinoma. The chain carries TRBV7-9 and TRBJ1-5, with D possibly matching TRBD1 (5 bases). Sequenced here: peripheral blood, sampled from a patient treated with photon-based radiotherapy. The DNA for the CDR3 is TGTGCCAGCGGCAGGGCCGATCAGCCCCAGCATTTT. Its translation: CASGRADQPQHF.